This T cell receptor beta chain was found in a study of OX40 agonist ivuxolimab in advanced cancers. For the study at large: Two patients with cutaneous melanoma and one with hepatocellular carcinoma, three in total, showed partial responses.

The study's findings and limits: The expanded peripheral T cells' antigen specificity was not determined. CD4+ and CD8+ T cells in blood underwent clonal expansion by week 6 at 0.1 to 3.0 mg/kg.

Prior autoimmune disease or systemic immunosuppression barred patients. This CDR3 comprises 17 residues. Germline CDR1 SGDLS, CDR2 YYNGEE. After removal of 0 bases from V and 2 bases from J, the junction contained 8 bases not matched to a gene. Libraries were prepared by immunoSEQ multiplex PCR; TCRdb keeps only in-frame clonotypes and omits some of them. The table records tens of thousands of clones, approximately 86% of them present only once. About this clone itself: Its antigen is unidentified.

This clonotype originated in an adult with an advanced solid tumor such as melanoma, head and neck, liver or kidney cancer. Sequencing was performed on CD4+ or CD8+ T cells sorted from blood, taken in a trial of the OX40 agonist ivuxolimab. The rearrangement links TRBV9 to TRBJ2-7; 10 nucleotides match TRBD1. Here the CDR3 DNA reads TGTGCCAGCAGCGTAGCTGAGGGGACAGGGGAAACCTACGAGCAGTACTTC. It yields the protein CASSVAEGTGETYEQYF. The whole variable domain, remainder taken from reference TRBV9 and TRBJ2-7, is DSGVTQTPKHLITATGQRVTLRCSPRSGDLSVYWYQQSLDQGLQFLIQYYNGEERAKGNILERFSAQQFPDLHSELNLSSLELGDSALYFCASSVAEGTGETYEQYFGPGTRLTVT.